This T cell receptor (beta chain) emerged from a study of blood T cell repertoires in COVID-19. Measured with immunoSEQ multiplex PCR; TCRdb has only the in-frame clones, and not every one. The sample lists under 250,000 clones, roughly nine tenths occurring once. The trim removed 2 bases at V and 7 bases at J, leaving 6 bases unmatched. Germline CDR1 is LNHNV and CDR2 is YYDKDF (reference sequence). CDR3 size: 14 residues. The TCR comes from a woman aged 60-70 years who had recovered from COVID-19. This chain joins TRBV15 and TRBJ2-7; TRBD2 agrees at 9 bases. Sample: peripheral blood. This chain's CDR3 is CATSRRLADTEQYF. As DNA, the CDR3 is TGTGCCACCAGCAGAAGACTAGCGGACACGGAGCAGTACTTC.